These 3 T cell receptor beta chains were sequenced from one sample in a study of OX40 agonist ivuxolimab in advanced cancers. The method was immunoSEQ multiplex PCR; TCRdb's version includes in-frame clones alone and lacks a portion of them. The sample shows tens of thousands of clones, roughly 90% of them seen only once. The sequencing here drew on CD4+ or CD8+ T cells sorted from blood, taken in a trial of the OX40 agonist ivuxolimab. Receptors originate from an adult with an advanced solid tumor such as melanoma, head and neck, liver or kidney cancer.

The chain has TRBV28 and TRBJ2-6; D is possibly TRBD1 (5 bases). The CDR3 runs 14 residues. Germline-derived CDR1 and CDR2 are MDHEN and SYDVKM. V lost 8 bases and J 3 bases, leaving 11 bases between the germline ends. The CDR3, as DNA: TGTGCCAGCCAAGACAGTGGTGGGGCCAACGTCCTGACTTTC. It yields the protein CASQDSGGANVLTF.

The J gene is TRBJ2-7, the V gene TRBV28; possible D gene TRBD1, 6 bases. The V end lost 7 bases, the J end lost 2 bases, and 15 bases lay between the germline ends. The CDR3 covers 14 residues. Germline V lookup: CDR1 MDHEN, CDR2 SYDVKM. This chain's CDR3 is CASTAARGTYEQYF. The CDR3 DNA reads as TGTGCCAGCACCGCGGCAAGGGGGACCTACGAGCAGTACTTC.

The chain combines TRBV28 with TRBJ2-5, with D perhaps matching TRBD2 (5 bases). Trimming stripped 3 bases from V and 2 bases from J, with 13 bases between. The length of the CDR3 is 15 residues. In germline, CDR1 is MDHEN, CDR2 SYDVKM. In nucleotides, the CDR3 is TGTGCCAGCAGTTTCGTAGGACGGGGACAAGAGACCCAGTACTTC. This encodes CASSFVGRGQETQYF.